This T cell receptor beta chain stems from a study of human T cells and chemical hapten exposure. This clonotype has ten or more counts. This CDR3 region has 20 residues. Germline CDR1 reads MNHEY; CDR2 reads SVGAGI. V shed 2 bases, J shed 4 bases, and the junction held 22 bases outside the gene matches. TCRdb itself ran the RACE reads through MiXCR, one entry per CDR3 protein. The sample records about 70,000 distinct CDR3 sequences, approximately 9% being singletons. As to time point: patch test 2, 6 weeks after DPC sensitization. Treatment here: therapeutic diphenylcyclopropenone sensitization with weekly scalp DPC. Venepuncture was done earlier than the placement of each patch test.

The sequenced sample was whole blood, obtained in connection with sensitization to the hapten diphenylcyclopropenone (DPC). The chain employs TRBV6-5 and TRBJ1-2; 7 nucleotides match TRBD1. This receptor was obtained from a woman aged 50 to 65 with alopecia areata. Some clones in this sample may be carry-over from other donors' samples. The CDR3 sequence: CASSYPVRRGLGQGTYGYTF. CDR3 coding DNA: TGTGCCAGCAGTTACCCGGTCAGGAGGGGGCTGGGACAAGGGACCTATGGCTACACCTTC.